The 21 T cell receptor beta chains below all came from one sample that was sequenced in a study of CD8 T cells in Susac syndrome. After extraction with the RNeasy kit, about 0.45 to 1 ug of the RNA was reverse transcribed using random hexamers. TCRdb used MiXCR to reprocess the immunoSEQ multiplex PCR reads, holding one entry per CDR3 protein. Of roughly 400,000 distinct CDR3 sequences listed, 75% to 90% were seen once; the top ten hold about 0.12%. Specimen: CD8+ T cells from PBMCs. The receptors were gathered from a human donor with multiple sclerosis.

CDR3 sequence reads: CASSLSGMMDYEQYF. As DNA, the CDR3 is TGTGCCAGCAGTTTATCGGGCATGATGGACTACGAGCAGTACTTC. The V call is TRBV27, the J call TRBJ2-7; D gene uncertain. CDR3 size: 15 residues. Looked up from germline, CDR1 is MNHEY and CDR2 is SMNVEV (reference sequence). Trimming pared 0 bases from V and 3 bases from J, leaving 12 bases between.

This rearrangement joins TRBV7-2 to TRBJ1-5; D possibly corresponds to TRBD1 (5 bases). The germline CDR1 and CDR2 sequences are SGHTA and FQGNSA. The CDR3 covers 16 residues. V was clipped by 5 bases and J by 0 bases, with 14 bases between them. CDR3: CASSLGTAYSNQPQHF. The CDR3 DNA sequence: TGTGCCAGCAGCCTCGGGACGGCTTATAGCAATCAGCCCCAGCATTTT.

The J gene is TRBJ2-3, the V gene TRBV30; D perhaps matches TRBD2 (5 bases). The CDR3 spans 15 residues. Trimming took 2 bases from V and 4 from J, leaving 16 bases between them. Germline CDR1 GTSNPN, CDR2 SVGIG (reference sequence). This CDR3 is CAWSRTGIFADTQYF. CDR3 DNA sequence: TGTGCCTGGAGTCGCACCGGGATTTTCGCAGATACGCAGTATTTT.

This sequence joins TRBV3-1 and TRBJ2-3; 9 bases fit TRBD1. CDR3 length: 16 amino acids. Germline lookup yields CDR1 LGHDT and CDR2 YNNKEL (reference sequence). J lost 0 bases, V lost 3 bases, and 4 bases had no gene match. CDR3 in DNA: TGTGCCAGCAGCCACGGGACAGGGACTAGCACAGATACGCAGTATTTT. It encodes CASSHGTGTSTDTQYF.

This chain links TRBV4-1 with TRBJ1-1, with D maybe TRBD1 (5 bases). Germline V CDR1 and CDR2: MGHRA, YSYEKL. The CDR3 runs 15 residues. Trimming stripped 1 base from V and 5 bases from J, with 14 bases between. CDR3 sequence (DNA): TGCGCCAGCAGCCAAGGGGGGGAATTGTTTACTGAAGCTTTCTTT. This sequence encodes CASSQGGELFTEAFF.

The chain combines TRBV27 with TRBJ1-1; perhaps TRBD1 as D (6 bases). CDR1 and CDR2 (germline): MNHEY, SMNVEV (reference sequence). V lost 2 bases and J lost 1, with 14 bases in between. The CDR3 is made up of 16 amino acids. CDR3 sequence (DNA): TGTGCCAGCAGTTTACCACCGACAGGACCGAACACTGAAGCTTTCTTT. Protein sequence: CASSLPPTGPNTEAFF.

The chain uses TRBV7-9 and TRBJ2-7, with 10 bases matching TRBD2. Trimming took 1 base from V and 2 from J; bases not matched to a gene: 5. Germline CDR1 SEHNR, CDR2 FQNEAQ (reference sequence). CDR3 length: 16 amino acids. The CDR3 loop reads CASSLDWTSGTYEQYF. CDR3 sequence (DNA): TGTGCCAGCAGCTTAGATTGGACTAGCGGAACCTACGAGCAGTACTTC.

This chain joins TRBV29-1 and TRBJ2-7; TRBD1 or TRBD2 may be the D gene (6 bases each). The CDR3 has 16 residues. Germline CDR1 SQVTM, CDR2 ANQGSEA. V was cut by 4 bases and J by 0 bases, with 19 bases left in between. CDR3 protein: CSVVHRGLRGSYEQYF. CDR3 bases: TGCAGCGTTGTTCATCGGGGGCTAAGGGGCTCCTACGAGCAGTACTTC.

V and J are TRBV29-1 and TRBJ2-7; D unclear. The V gene's germline CDR1 is SQVTM and CDR2 ANQGSEA. Trimming cost V 0 bases and J 13 bases, with 13 bases left between them. This CDR3 has 11 amino acids. CDR3 sequence reads: CSVEETGNTYF. In DNA form, the CDR3 reads TGCAGCGTTGAAGAGACGGGTAACACCTACTTC.

The chain combines TRBV11-2 with TRBJ2-7, with 11 positions matching TRBD1. CDR1 and CDR2 from the germline V gene are SGHAT and FQNNGV. The CDR3 is made up of 13 amino acids. Trimming cost V 5 bases and J 6 bases; bases outside gene matches: 3. The CDR3 sequence is CASSRTGGGEQYF. The CDR3 DNA reads as TGTGCCAGCAGCCGGACAGGGGGCGGCGAGCAGTACTTC.

The genes are TRBV6-5 and TRBJ2-1; perhaps TRBD2 as D (7 bases). From germline, CDR1 is MNHEY and CDR2 SVGAGI. The V end was cut by 1 base, the J end by 8 bases, with 24 bases between. This CDR3 is built from 18 residues. The CDR3 region is CASSYLPPVGGAPDEQFF. CDR3 bases: TGTGCCAGCAGTTACTTACCCCCCGTGGGGGGGGCACCAGATGAGCAGTTCTTC.

This clonotype appeared a few times. This rearrangement joins TRBV6-1 to TRBJ2-5, with D perhaps assigned TRBD1 or TRBD2 (5 bases each). The V gene lost 5 bases and the J gene lost 2 bases, with 12 bases spanning the gap. Germline V gives CDR1 MNHNS, CDR2 SASEGT. This CDR3 is built from 14 residues. Here the CDR3 reads CASSPGPIQETQYF. The DNA of the CDR3 is TGTGCCAGCAGTCCGGGGCCGATACAAGAGACCCAGTACTTC.

The chain has TRBV20-1 and TRBJ1-2, with 7 bases identical to TRBD1. This CDR3 region has 16 residues. Germline V gene lookup returns CDR1 DFQATT and CDR2 SNEGSKA (reference sequence). The ends lost 0 bases at V and 0 bases at J; junction bases unmatched: 7. The CDR3 bases are TGCAGTGCTAGAGATACTCGGACAGGTGCTAACTATGGCTACACCTTC. Translated, it gives CSARDTRTGANYGYTF.

The chain joins TRBV6-1 to TRBJ2-1, with 9 bases fitting TRBD2. The CDR3 consists of 17 residues. V gave up 2 bases and J gave up 0 bases; unmatched junction bases: 5. Germline V gene lookup returns CDR1 MNHNS and CDR2 SASEGT. The CDR3 protein is CASSEQLAGSSYNEQFF. DNA for the CDR3: TGTGCCAGCAGTGAACAGCTAGCGGGGAGCTCCTACAATGAGCAGTTCTTC.

The chain joins TRBV11-2 to TRBJ2-7; D tentatively fits TRBD1 or TRBD2 (5 bases each). CDR3 length: 12 residues. The V end lost 5 bases, the J end lost 6 bases, and 11 bases lay between the germline ends. The germline V gene has CDR1 SGHAT and CDR2 FQNNGV. CDR3 in DNA: TGTGCCAGCAGCCGGGGCCCGGTCGAGCAGTACTTC. Translated, it gives CASSRGPVEQYF.

The gene calls are TRBV5-1 and TRBJ2-1, with D tentatively TRBD2 (6 bases). The germline V gene encodes CDR1 SGHRS and CDR2 YFSETQ. V dropped 4 bases and J dropped 0 bases, with 14 bases sitting between them. This CDR3 has 16 amino acids. The CDR3 nucleotides are TGCGCCAGCAGCAAAACTAGCCCCGGCTCCTACAATGAGCAGTTCTTC. It encodes CASSKTSPGSYNEQFF.

CDR3 loop: CASRNGDGVNQPQHF. The DNA of the CDR3 is TGTGCCAGCAGAAATGGCGACGGCGTGAATCAGCCCCAGCATTTT. The chain uses TRBV6-6 and TRBJ1-5; no firm D call. The V gene lost 6 bases and the J gene lost 4 bases, with 16 bases spanning the gap. Germline V gives CDR1 MNHNY, CDR2 SVGAGI (reference sequence). CDR3 length equals 15 residues.

This clonotype was observed a handful of times. The chain has TRBV6-1 and TRBJ1-1; no clear D gene. The CDR3 sequence is 13 residues long. Germline assignment: CDR1 MNHNS and CDR2 SASEGT. Trimming left V 5 bases short and J 7 bases short, with 14 bases between. In DNA form, the CDR3 reads TGTGCCAGCAGTTCCCTACAGCGCAATGAAGCTTTCTTT. This gives the protein CASSSLQRNEAFF.

The chain couples TRBV27 to TRBJ2-7, with D perhaps being TRBD1 or TRBD2 (7 bases each). In germline, CDR1 is MNHEY, CDR2 SMNVEV (reference sequence). The V gene lost 4 bases and the J gene lost 3 bases, with 19 bases spanning the gap. This CDR3 is 16 amino acids long. The CDR3 DNA follows: TGTGCCAGCAGTTGGGGGGGGGACAGTTGGCTCTACGAGCAGTACTTC. Translation: CASSWGGDSWLYEQYF.

The CDR3 coding sequence is TGCAGCGTTGAAGAATCGGGGGAGGGCTACACCTTC. Protein: CSVEESGEGYTF. The rearrangement uses TRBV29-1 and TRBJ1-2; weak D call: TRBD1 (5 bases). The ends were cut back, 0 bases at V and 8 bases at J, with 10 bases in the middle. The CDR3 spans 12 residues. Per the germline V gene, CDR1 is SQVTM and CDR2 is ANQGSEA.

The chain couples TRBV27 to TRBJ2-7; TRBD2 agrees at 12 bases. V lost 5 bases to trimming and J lost 2 bases; unmatched junction nucleotides: 10. Germline V gives CDR1 MNHEY, CDR2 SMNVEV (reference sequence). The CDR3 is 17 residues long. The CDR3 loop is CASSAKGRLAGAYEQYF. CDR3 DNA: TGTGCCAGCAGTGCGAAGGGGCGACTAGCGGGAGCCTACGAGCAGTACTTC.